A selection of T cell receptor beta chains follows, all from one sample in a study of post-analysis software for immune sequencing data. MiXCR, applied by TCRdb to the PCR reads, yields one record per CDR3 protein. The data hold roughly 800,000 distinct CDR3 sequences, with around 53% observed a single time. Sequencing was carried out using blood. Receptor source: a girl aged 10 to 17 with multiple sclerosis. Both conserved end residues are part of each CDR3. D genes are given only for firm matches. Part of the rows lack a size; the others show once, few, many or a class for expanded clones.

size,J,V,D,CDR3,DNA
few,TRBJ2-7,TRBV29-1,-,CSVDVRGGSYEQYF,TGCAGCGTTGACGTCAGGGGGGGCAGCTACGAGCAGTACTTC
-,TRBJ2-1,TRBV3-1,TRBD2,CASSPGLAVEQFF,TGTGCCAGCAGCCCAGGACTAGCTGTTGAGCAGTTCTTC
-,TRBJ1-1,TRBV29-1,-,CSVAGGRTLGGAITEAFF,TGCAGCGTTGCGGGGGGGAGGACACTCGGGGGCGCCATCACTGAAGCTTTCTTT
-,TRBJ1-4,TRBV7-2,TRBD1,CASSLGRGNEKLFF,TGTGCCAGCAGCTTGGGCAGGGGGAACGAAAAACTGTTTTTT
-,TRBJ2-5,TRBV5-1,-,CASSHDLSGRIQETQYF,TGCGCCAGCAGCCATGATTTATCGGGGCGGATCCAAGAGACCCAGTACTTC
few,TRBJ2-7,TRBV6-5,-,CASRGHVYEQYF,TGTGCCAGCAGGGGGCACGTCTACGAGCAGTACTTC
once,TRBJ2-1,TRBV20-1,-,CSAGTREQQFF,TGCAGTGCGGGCACCAGAGAACAGCAGTTCTTC
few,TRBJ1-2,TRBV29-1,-,CSVDGQRSGYTF,TGCAGCGTTGACGGCCAACGTTCTGGCTACACCTTC
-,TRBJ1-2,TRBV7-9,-,CASSGRERVWGGYTF,TGTGCCAGCAGCGGGAGGGAACGAGTATGGGGTGGCTACACCTTC
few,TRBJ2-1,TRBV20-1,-,CSALDRKGTYNEQFF,TGCAGTGCGCTGGACAGAAAGGGAACCTACAATGAGCAGTTCTTC
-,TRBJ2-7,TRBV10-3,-,CAISGWQGTYEQYF,TGTGCCATTAGCGGTTGGCAGGGGACCTACGAGCAGTACTTC
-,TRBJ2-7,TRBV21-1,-,CASRKLERDNLLSYEQYF,TGTGCCAGCAGGAAACTAGAGCGGGATAACCTCCTATCTTACGAGCAGTACTTC